The 21 T cell receptor beta chains below come from one sample, sequenced in a study of T cell changes during pregnancy in multiple sclerosis. Sequencing was performed with immunoSEQ multiplex PCR; in TCRdb, only in-frame clones are kept and a portion is missing. The repertoire holds about 120,000 clones, with 93% as singletons. Sequencing was performed on peripheral blood, taken before pregnancy. These receptor sequences come from a female donor with multiple sclerosis, enrolled in a pregnancy study.

This chain joins TRBV15 and TRBJ2-5; D is perhaps TRBD2 (5 bases). CDR3 length: 13 residues. The germline V gene has CDR1 LNHNV and CDR2 YYDKDF (reference sequence). V was trimmed by 1 base and J by 3 bases, leaving 6 bases between them. CDR3 coding DNA: TGTGCCACCAGCAGAGGAGCGGAAGAGACCCAGTACTTC. As protein: CATSRGAEETQYF.

This chain links TRBV9 with TRBJ2-7; possibly TRBD1 for D (6 bases). Trimming removed 0 bases at V and 0 bases at J, with 13 bases between. The germline gives CDR1 SGDLS, CDR2 YYNGEE. CDR3 size: 16 residues. The CDR3 is CASSVGPRGLSYEQYF. DNA for the CDR3: TGTGCCAGCAGCGTAGGCCCCAGGGGCCTCTCCTACGAGCAGTACTTC.

This rearrangement joins TRBV5-1 to TRBJ2-1; 7 bases agree with TRBD2. The ends lost 4 bases at V and 0 bases at J; junction bases unmatched: 7. The germline CDR1 and CDR2 sequences are SGHRS and YFSETQ. The CDR3 covers 16 residues. The CDR3 DNA reads TGCGCCAGCAGCCTCCTGGGGGGGAGCTCCTACAATGAGCAGTTCTTC. This codes for CASSLLGGSSYNEQFF.

This clone was observed once. The genes are TRBV19 and TRBJ1-2; 10 nucleotides align to TRBD1. Per the germline V gene, CDR1 is LNHDA and CDR2 is SQIVND (reference sequence). Germline trimming cut 4 bases from V and 2 bases from J; bases unmatched to any gene: 1. CDR3 length equals 14 residues. The CDR3 coding sequence is TGTGCCAGTAGTACGACAGGGGGCAACTATGGCTACACCTTC. Protein sequence: CASSTTGGNYGYTF.

In this sample, this clone turned up once. This chain links TRBV4-1 with TRBJ1-5; D unresolved. The CDR3 totals 14 residues. Trimming took off 0 bases at V and 4 bases at J, with 7 bases between the two ends. Germline V gene sequence: CDR1 MGHRA, CDR2 YSYEKL. The CDR3 nucleotides are TGCGCCAGCAGCCAAGATCCAGGAAATCAGCCCCAGCATTTT. Its protein is CASSQDPGNQPQHF.

The table lists this clone with a count of one. This sequence joins TRBV19 and TRBJ1-5, with unresolved D. V was cut by 6 bases and J by 7 bases, with 16 bases left in between. The CDR3 covers 14 residues. Germline V gene sequence: CDR1 LNHDA, CDR2 SQIVND (reference sequence). In DNA, the CDR3 is TGTGCCAGTAGCCCGAGGGAGTACGACCAGCCCCAGCATTTT. Translated: CASSPREYDQPQHF.

The chain recombines TRBV29-1 with TRBJ2-1, with 9 bases that match TRBD2. Germline assignment: CDR1 SQVTM and CDR2 ANQGSEA. This CDR3 is built from 14 residues. The trim removed 6 bases at V and 6 bases at J, leaving 9 bases unmatched. The CDR3 protein is CSVNSGSGGNEQFF. In nucleotides, the CDR3 is TGCAGCGTCAATAGCGGGAGTGGGGGCAATGAGCAGTTCTTC.

This chain connects TRBV27 to TRBJ2-6, with D perhaps matching TRBD1 (5 bases). The CDR3 loop spans 18 amino acids. The V and J ends lost 5 bases and 0 bases respectively, with 17 bases between them. The germline CDR1 and CDR2 sequences are MNHEY and SMNVEV (reference sequence). The CDR3 region has the DNA TGTGCCAGCAGTATGACCTTGGACAAATTCTCTGGGGCCAACGTCCTGACTTTC. Encoded protein: CASSMTLDKFSGANVLTF.

The chain couples TRBV18 to TRBJ2-7, with 8 bases that match TRBD2. This CDR3 contains 17 residues. CDR1 is KGHSH and CDR2 is LQKENI in the germline V gene. Germline trimming cut 3 bases from V and 0 bases from J; bases unmatched to any gene: 10. CDR3 region: CASSPPGLGKSSYEQYF. CDR3 DNA sequence: TGTGCCAGCTCACCGCCGGGACTAGGGAAAAGCTCCTACGAGCAGTACTTC.

The chain carries TRBV7-3 and TRBJ1-6; D perhaps matches TRBD1 (5 bases). The germline gives CDR1 SGHTA, CDR2 FQGTGA. V was clipped by 4 bases and J by 10 bases, with 17 bases between them. The CDR3 runs 15 residues. The CDR3 is CASSSEAGLGSPLHF. The CDR3 DNA is TGTGCCAGCAGCTCAGAGGCAGGGTTAGGGTCACCCCTCCACTTT.

This sequence joins TRBV5-6 and TRBJ2-1; 8 positions match TRBD1. The CDR3 consists of 13 residues. V lost 4 bases, J lost 6 bases, and 3 bases stayed unmatched. The germline gives CDR1 SGHDT, CDR2 YYEEEE. The chain's CDR3 is CASSRTGINEQFF. CDR3 bases: TGTGCCAGCAGCAGGACAGGGATCAATGAGCAGTTCTTC.

The chain carries TRBV6-1 and TRBJ1-4; D not certain. Trimming pared 6 bases from V and 5 bases from J, leaving 10 bases between. CDR1 and CDR2 from the germline V gene are MNHNS and SASEGT. The CDR3 runs 13 residues. CDR3 protein: CASSAVANEKLFF. In DNA, the CDR3 is TGTGCCAGCAGCGCCGTGGCAAATGAAAAACTGTTTTTT.

In its sample, this clone was seen once. J is TRBJ2-3 and V is TRBV7-8; 7 bases are shared with TRBD1. The CDR3 sequence is 14 residues long. The ends lost 4 bases at V and 1 base at J; junction bases unmatched: 2. Germline CDR1 SGHVS, CDR2 FQNEAQ. In DNA, the CDR3 is TGTGCCAGCAGCTCGGGACAGCGCACAGATACGCAGTATTTT. Translating it yields CASSSGQRTDTQYF. The variable domain in full, with the rest retrieved from reference TRBV7-8 and TRBJ2-3, is GAGVSQSPRYKVAKRGQDVALRCDPISGHVSLFWYQQALGQGPEFLTYFQNEAQLDKSGLPSDRFFAERPEGSVSTLKIQRTQQEDSAVYLCASSSGQRTDTQYFGPGTRLTVL.

The CDR3 bases are TGTGCCAGCTCCCCGGGGAGGGACACTGAAGCTTTCTTT. Protein: CASSPGRDTEAFF. V gene TRBV7-3 combines with J gene TRBJ1-1, with D uncertain. V lost 8 bases, J lost 3 bases, and 13 bases lay in between. This CDR3 comprises 13 residues. The V gene's germline CDR1 is SGHTA and CDR2 FQGTGA.

The DNA for the CDR3 is TGTGTCAGAAGCTCTCGGGACACTGGACCAAGCACAGATACGCAGTATTTT. Translation: CVRSSRDTGPSTDTQYF. The chain carries TRBV7-5 and TRBJ2-3; TRBD1, as called in the table, went unchecked against the DNA. TRBV7-5 is flagged as a pseudogene. The CDR3 length is 17 residues.

The V and J genes are TRBV5-1 and TRBJ1-4; D is unresolved. The ends were cut back, 4 bases at V and 0 bases at J, with 10 bases in the middle. The germline V gene encodes CDR1 SGHRS and CDR2 YFSETQ. The CDR3 is made up of 15 amino acids. The CDR3: CASSLNPATNEKLFF. CDR3 DNA: TGCGCCAGCAGCCTTAACCCAGCAACTAATGAAAAACTGTTTTTT.

V usage is TRBV2 and J usage is TRBJ2-1; possible D gene TRBD1, 6 bases. The ends were cut back, 4 bases at V and 7 bases at J, with 29 bases in the middle. The CDR3 is 19 amino acids. Germline V gene data show CDR1 as SNHLY and CDR2 as FYNNEI. The CDR3 sequence: CASSVPKGDTGYRRNEQFF. DNA for the CDR3: TGTGCCAGCAGTGTACCGAAAGGGGACACGGGATACCGTCGGAATGAGCAGTTCTTC.

The rearrangement joins TRBV5-1 to TRBJ2-7; 7 bases align to TRBD1. CDR3 length: 14 amino acids. In germline, CDR1 is SGHRS, CDR2 YFSETQ. V was pared by 1 base and J by 5 bases, with 6 bases of the junction left unmatched. CDR3 bases: TGCGCCAGCAGCTTGAACAGGGGACACGACGAGCAGTACTTC. It translates to CASSLNRGHDEQYF. Using reference TRBV5-1 and TRBJ2-7 for the parts outside the CDR3, the full variable domain is KAGVTQTPRYLIKTRGQQVTLSCSPISGHRSVSWYQQTPGQGLQFLFEYFSETQRNKGNFPGRFSGRQFSNSRSEMNVSTLELGDSALYLCASSLNRGHDEQYFGPGTRLTVT.

This chain links TRBV30 with TRBJ1-1, with unresolved D. Deletions cut 3 bases from V and 6 bases from J, with 8 bases between. Germline V lookup: CDR1 GTSNPN, CDR2 SVGIG (reference sequence). The CDR3 has 11 amino acids. CDR3 protein: CAWSGRAEAFF. The CDR3 DNA is TGTGCCTGGAGCGGGAGGGCTGAAGCTTTCTTT.

V is TRBV23-1 and J is TRBJ2-7; TRBD2 agrees at 10 bases. TRBV23-1 is marked as an open reading frame, function uncertain. Unmatched junction bases numbered 18, after V lost 3 bases and J lost 1 base. The CDR3 sequence is 20 residues long. CDR3 in amino acids: CASSHPRRERGGTFSYEQYF. Here the CDR3 DNA reads TGCGCCAGCAGTCATCCGCGCAGAGAGCGGGGGGGAACCTTTTCCTACGAGCAGTACTTC.

This chain connects TRBV28 to TRBJ2-7; D is possibly TRBD1 (6 bases). The CDR3 is 18 amino acids. V was pared by 3 bases and J by 2 bases, with 23 bases between. Per the germline V gene, CDR1 is MDHEN and CDR2 is SYDVKM. The CDR3 region has the DNA TGTGCCAGCAGTTTCTTAAAACCGGGGACAACTCTTACCTACGAGCAGTACTTC. Encoded protein: CASSFLKPGTTLTYEQYF.